The 29 T cell receptor beta chains in this list originate from one sample, sequenced in a study of blood T cell repertoires in COVID-19. Clones were sequenced by immunoSEQ multiplex PCR, and TCRdb holds only the in-frame ones, with some missing. The sample includes approximately 230,000 clones, about four fifths of them seen just once. The source material was peripheral blood. These receptors were taken from a man at least 80 years old with acute or convalescent COVID-19.

The chain joins TRBV7-8 to TRBJ2-7; 9 positions agree with TRBD1. The CDR3 has 15 amino acids. The V gene's germline CDR1 is SGHVS and CDR2 FQNEAQ. V was clipped by 5 bases and J by 6 bases; unmatched bases: 11. The CDR3 loop is CASSVIAGTGSEQYF. In nucleotides, the CDR3 is TGTGCCAGCAGCGTGATTGCCGGGACAGGGTCCGAGCAGTACTTC.

The rearrangement joins TRBV5-8 to TRBJ2-7; 10 positions match TRBD1. Germline CDR1 SGHTS, CDR2 YDEGEE. Losses at the gene ends were 0 bases for V and 3 bases for J; bases not matched to a gene: 3. The CDR3 contains 15 residues. CDR3 amino acids: CASSLAGTGVYEQYF. CDR3 coding DNA: TGTGCCAGCAGCTTGGCCGGGACAGGGGTCTACGAGCAGTACTTC.

This clone was counted a few times. The V gene is TRBV10-1, the J gene TRBJ2-7; D call uncertain. CDR1 and CDR2 (germline): WNHNN, SYGVQD (reference sequence). Trimming removed 7 bases from V and 8 bases from J, with 18 bases in between. The CDR3 runs to 13 residues. The CDR3 spells CASNTDTEPKQYF. CDR3 nucleotide sequence: TGCGCCAGCAATACAGATACGGAACCTAAGCAGTACTTC.

J is TRBJ1-5 and V is TRBV19, with D possibly TRBD1 on 6 matching bases. Germline assignment: CDR1 LNHDA and CDR2 SQIVND (reference sequence). The length of the CDR3 is 15 residues. V lost 3 bases and J 1 base, leaving 10 bases between the germline ends. CDR3 residues: CASSMGRGSNQPQHF. CDR3 bases: TGTGCCAGTAGTATGGGCAGGGGCAGCAATCAGCCCCAGCATTTT.

The CDR3 DNA reads as TGTGCCAGCAGCGTAGGGGAGGTTGAAAAACTGTTTTTT. This codes for CASSVGEVEKLFF. The genes are TRBV9 and TRBJ1-4; D ambiguous. The CDR3 runs to 13 residues. Between the trimmed V and J ends, which lost 0 bases and 7 bases, there was a span of 7 bases. CDR1 SGDLS and CDR2 YYNGEE come from the germline V gene. Supplemented by reference TRBV9 and TRBJ1-4, the full variable domain reads DSGVTQTPKHLITATGQRVTLRCSPRSGDLSVYWYQQSLDQGLQFLIQYYNGEERAKGNILERFSAQQFPDLHSELNLSSLELGDSALYFCASSVGEVEKLFFGSGTQLSVL.

The J gene is TRBJ2-7, the V gene TRBV4-1; TRBD1 matches 8 bases. There are 19 residues in the CDR3. CDR1 and CDR2 (germline): MGHRA, YSYEKL. The V gene end was trimmed by 3 bases and the J gene end by 4 bases; junction bases not matched to a gene: 20. The CDR3, as DNA: TGCGCCAGCAGCCATTCCACGGGGGTACTCGGGACAGGCGATTACGAGCAGTACTTC. Its protein is CASSHSTGVLGTGDYEQYF.

This chain joins TRBV5-1 and TRBJ1-1; no clear D gene. The CDR3 runs 14 residues. The germline gives CDR1 SGHRS, CDR2 YFSETQ. The ends were cut back, 4 bases at V and 0 bases at J, with 10 bases in the middle. CDR3 DNA: TGCGCCAGCAGCCCGACTACAGTGAACACTGAAGCTTTCTTT. This sequence encodes CASSPTTVNTEAFF.

V and J are TRBV11-3 and TRBJ2-3; D call uncertain. Trimming removed 5 bases from V and 0 bases from J, with 6 bases in between. The V gene's germline CDR1 is SGHNT and CDR2 YENEEA. The CDR3 covers 13 residues. As DNA, the CDR3 is TGTGCCAGCAGCCCCCCAAGCACAGATACGCAGTATTTT. Amino acids: CASSPPSTDTQYF.

The rearrangement links TRBV10-3 to TRBJ2-7, with 7 bases that match TRBD2. CDR1 and CDR2 (germline): ENHRY, SYGVKD. The CDR3 covers 17 residues. With 0 bases clipped from V and 1 base from J, the junction kept 9 bases outside the gene matches. CDR3 DNA sequence: TGTGCCATCAGTGAGTCGACGTGGTCTAGCGGATCCTACGAGCAGTACTTC. This translates into CAISESTWSSGSYEQYF.

The chain couples TRBV6-1 to TRBJ2-2, with 7 bases that match TRBD2. This CDR3 is 17 amino acids long. Looked up from germline, CDR1 is MNHNS and CDR2 is SASEGT. The ends lost 3 bases at V and 4 bases at J; junction bases unmatched: 11. CDR3 residues: CASSEPIGREGTGELFF. CDR3 nucleotides: TGTGCCAGCAGTGAGCCAATAGGCAGGGAGGGCACCGGGGAGCTGTTTTTT.

The rearrangement links TRBV11-2 to TRBJ2-7; 7 bases line up with TRBD1. Trimming took 5 bases from V and 6 from J; bases not matched to a gene: 10. This CDR3 has 14 residues. In germline, CDR1 is SGHAT, CDR2 FQNNGV. CDR3 loop: CASSVPGTVFEQYF. The CDR3 bases are TGTGCCAGCAGCGTCCCCGGGACAGTCTTCGAGCAGTACTTC.

The rearrangement links TRBV7-9 to TRBJ1-1, with 7 bases matching TRBD1. Germline V CDR1 and CDR2: SEHNR, FQNEAQ (reference sequence). V was clipped by 5 bases and J by 1 base; unmatched bases: 4. This CDR3 is built from 14 residues. The CDR3 sequence: CASSQGTANTEAFF. The CDR3 nucleotides are TGTGCCAGCAGCCAAGGGACAGCGAACACTGAAGCTTTCTTT.

The chain recombines TRBV6-5 with TRBJ1-5; D is uncertain. Germline V gene lookup returns CDR1 MNHEY and CDR2 SVGAGI. The CDR3 totals 13 residues. The germline V and J ends were trimmed by 9 bases and 6 bases, with 15 bases remaining between them. The CDR3 nucleotides read TGTGCCAGTGGAGGGTCGTTCGGTCAGCCCCAGCATTTT. Protein: CASGGSFGQPQHF.

The chain links TRBV11-2 to TRBJ2-6, with D tentatively TRBD2 (6 bases). Trimming took 5 bases from V and 4 from J, leaving 15 bases between them. CDR3 length: 16 residues. Germline V CDR1 and CDR2: SGHAT, FQNNGV. CDR3 region: CASSLSAGTGANVLTF. The CDR3 nucleotides read TGTGCCAGCAGCCTAAGCGCGGGGACCGGGGCCAACGTCCTGACTTTC.

A few counts support this clone. V gene TRBV10-1 combines with J gene TRBJ2-7; TRBD1 matches 7 bases. With 4 bases clipped from V and 2 bases from J, the junction kept 11 bases outside the gene matches. CDR3 length: 16 amino acids. Germline V CDR1 and CDR2: WNHNN, SYGVQD (reference sequence). The DNA of the CDR3 is TGCGCCAGCAGTGTCGCCGGACAGGCCAATCCCTACGAGCAGTACTTC. It translates to CASSVAGQANPYEQYF.

The gene calls are TRBV4-1 and TRBJ1-5; no clear D gene. Trimming removed 0 bases from V and 4 bases from J, with 10 bases in between. Germline V CDR1 and CDR2: MGHRA, YSYEKL. The length of the CDR3 is 15 residues. CDR3 in DNA: TGCGCCAGCAGCCAAGAAGCCAGGCTAAATCAGCCCCAGCATTTT. Translating gives CASSQEARLNQPQHF.

This chain connects TRBV6-5 to TRBJ2-7; TRBD1 matches 7 bases. V trimming: 6 bases; J trimming: 3 bases; junction bases outside the gene matches: 8. The CDR3 is 14 residues long. Germline lookup yields CDR1 MNHEY and CDR2 SVGAGI. The CDR3 spells CASRTTGLGYEQYF. The DNA for the CDR3 is TGTGCCAGCAGAACGACAGGGCTTGGCTACGAGCAGTACTTC.

This chain uses TRBV7-9 with TRBJ2-7, with D possibly matching TRBD2 (7 bases). Germline V gene lookup returns CDR1 SEHNR and CDR2 FQNEAQ (reference sequence). Trimming removed 3 bases from V and 7 bases from J, with 19 bases in between. This CDR3 spans 15 amino acids. CDR3 coding DNA: TGTGCCAGCAGCTTCGGGGCTCGGGGGGCGAAAGAGCAGTACTTC. This translates into CASSFGARGAKEQYF.

The chain employs TRBV7-6 and TRBJ1-6; 7 bases fit TRBD1. V was pared by 4 bases and J by 0 bases, with 3 bases of the junction left unmatched. The CDR3 runs to 16 residues. CDR1 and CDR2 from the germline V gene are SGHVS and FNYEAQ. This chain's CDR3 is CASSSTGSSYNSPLHF. CDR3 in DNA: TGTGCCAGCAGCTCGACAGGGAGCTCCTATAATTCACCCCTCCACTTT.

The CDR3 loop is CASSLRSGRGMDTQYF. As DNA, the CDR3 is TGCGCCAGCAGCTTGAGATCGGGAAGGGGGATGGATACGCAGTATTTT. This chain links TRBV5-1 with TRBJ2-3; possibly TRBD1 for D (6 bases). CDR1 and CDR2 (germline): SGHRS, YFSETQ. This CDR3 is built from 16 residues. With 1 base removed from V and 6 bases from J, the gap between germline ends came to 18 bases.

This clone occurred a few times. The rearrangement joins TRBV30 to TRBJ1-1, with D unclear. V was trimmed by 2 bases and J by 4 bases, leaving 5 bases between them. Germline assignment: CDR1 GTSNPN and CDR2 SVGIG (reference sequence). CDR3 length: 11 amino acids. CDR3 DNA: TGTGCCTGGAGTCGCGGCACTGAAGCTTTCTTT. The encoded protein is CAWSRGTEAFF. Together with reference TRBV30 and TRBJ1-1, the CDR3 gives the full variable domain: SQTIHQWPATLVQPVGSPLSLECTVEGTSNPNLYWYRQAAGRGLQLLFYSVGIGQISSEVPQNLSASRPQDRQFILSSKKLLLSDSGFYLCAWSRGTEAFFGQGTRLTVV.

The chain couples TRBV19 to TRBJ1-2, with 9 bases identical to TRBD1. The CDR3 extends over 17 amino acids. V trimming: 1 base; J trimming: 0 bases; junction bases outside the gene matches: 6. Germline V CDR1 and CDR2: LNHDA, SQIVND (reference sequence). The CDR3 is CASSIAGTGPSNYGYTF. In nucleotides, the CDR3 is TGTGCCAGTAGTATAGCCGGGACAGGGCCCTCTAACTATGGCTACACCTTC. The variable domain in full, completed from reference TRBV19 and TRBJ1-2, reads DGGITQSPKYLFRKEGQNVTLSCEQNLNHDAMYWYRQDPGQGLRLIYYSQIVNDFQKGDIAEGYSVSREKKESFPLTVTSAQKNPTAFYLCASSIAGTGPSNYGYTFGSGTRLTVV.

This chain joins TRBV30 and TRBJ2-3, with 7 bases that match TRBD1. Germline-derived CDR1 and CDR2 are GTSNPN and SVGIG (reference sequence). V shed 8 bases, J shed 0 bases, and the junction held 5 bases outside the gene matches. This CDR3 is 13 amino acids long. The CDR3 nucleotides read TGTGCCACAAAGGGGGCAAGCACAGATACGCAGTATTTT. This sequence encodes CATKGASTDTQYF.

V usage is TRBV6-5 and J usage is TRBJ1-1; weak D call: TRBD1 (6 bases). Deletions cut 0 bases from V and 4 bases from J, with 12 bases between. The CDR3 runs to 15 residues. CDR1 MNHEY and CDR2 SVGAGI come from the germline V gene. CDR3 in DNA: TGTGCCAGCAGTTACTCGAGGCAGGGGAGCACTGAAGCTTTCTTT. Its protein product is CASSYSRQGSTEAFF.

The rearrangement links TRBV28 to TRBJ1-3; no clear D gene. V gave up 4 bases and J gave up 4 bases, with 14 bases separating them. CDR1 and CDR2 (germline): MDHEN, SYDVKM. CDR3 size: 15 residues. In nucleotides, the CDR3 is TGTGCCAGCAGTTCCACGGAGAAAAGAGGAAACACCATATATTTT. Translated: CASSSTEKRGNTIYF. Looking up the rest from reference TRBV28 and TRBJ1-3 gives the full variable domain: DVKVTQSSRYLVKRTGEKVFLECVQDMDHENMFWYRQDPGLGLRLIYFSYDVKMKEKGDIPEGYSVSREKKERFSLILESASTNQTSMYLCASSSTEKRGNTIYFGEGSWLTVV.

The chain carries TRBV5-1 and TRBJ1-6, with 9 bases fitting TRBD1. CDR1 and CDR2 (germline): SGHRS, YFSETQ. This CDR3 is built from 15 residues. After removal of 0 bases from V and 9 bases from J, the junction contained 4 bases not matched to a gene. The CDR3 reads CASSLDGQGISPLHF. CDR3 sequence (DNA): TGCGCCAGCAGCTTGGACGGACAGGGGATTTCACCCCTCCACTTT.

The gene calls are TRBV18 and TRBJ1-3, with D perhaps matching TRBD1 (6 bases). The V and J ends lost 6 bases and 2 bases respectively, with 14 bases between them. CDR1 and CDR2 from the germline V gene are KGHSH and LQKENI. The CDR3 extends over 15 amino acids. The CDR3: CASSPGTSTGNTIYF. The CDR3 coding sequence is TGTGCCAGCTCGCCCGGGACATCCACTGGAAACACCATATATTTT.

This chain uses TRBV11-2 with TRBJ2-7; D may be TRBD2 (5 bases). The germline V and J ends were trimmed by 8 bases and 0 bases, with 14 bases remaining between them. There are 14 residues in the CDR3. Looked up from germline, CDR1 is SGHAT and CDR2 is FQNNGV. The CDR3 is CASRDQELSYEQYF. CDR3 nucleotide sequence: TGTGCCAGCCGGGATCAGGAACTCTCCTACGAGCAGTACTTC.

The rearrangement links TRBV6-5 to TRBJ1-4; 8 bases line up with TRBD1. V shed 6 bases, J shed 4 bases, and the junction held 4 bases outside the gene matches. The CDR3 contains 14 residues. Germline V gives CDR1 MNHEY, CDR2 SVGAGI. The CDR3 nucleotides read TGTGCCAGCAGACGACAGGGGATTAATGAAAAACTGTTTTTT. It yields the protein CASRRQGINEKLFF.